These T cell receptor beta chains were read from a single sample in a study of blood T cell repertoires in COVID-19. The method was immunoSEQ multiplex PCR; TCRdb's version includes in-frame clones alone and lacks a portion of them. Among about 350,000 clones listed, more than 75% were seen once. Sequencing was done on a sample of PBMCs or T cells enriched from blood (not recorded which). The receptors were sampled from a woman in her twenties or thirties who had recovered from COVID-19. Each CDR3 is given with its conserved first and last residue. The D gene is left open where the match is weak. Not all rows give a size; the values are once, few, many and, for expanded clones, a class.

CDR3 DNA,CDR3 protein,J gene,D gene,CDR3 length,clone size,V gene
TGTGCCAGCAGAATCCGGGACAGGGGTGAAGCTTTCTTT,CASRIRDRGEAFF,TRBJ1-1,TRBD1,13,NA,TRBV6-5
TGTGCCAGCAGGTCGGGACAGGGCAAAGAGACCCAGTACTTC,CASRSGQGKETQYF,TRBJ2-5,TRBD1,14,once,TRBV13
TGCGCCAGCAGCCCCAACTTCGCGGGCACAGATACGCAGTATTTT,CASSPNFAGTDTQYF,TRBJ2-3,NA,15,NA,TRBV5-1
TGCAGCGTTGCGGGAACGGTGAACACTGAAGCTTTCTTT,CSVAGTVNTEAFF,TRBJ1-1,NA,13,NA,TRBV29-1
TGTGCCAGCAGTTTATGGTCCGGTAACACTGAAGCTTTCTTT,CASSLWSGNTEAFF,TRBJ1-1,NA,14,NA,TRBV27
TGCGCCAGCAGCCGGGGGGGATCAGAGACCCTTGAAAAACTGTTTTTT,CASSRGGSETLEKLFF,TRBJ1-4,NA,16,NA,TRBV5-1
TGTGCCAGCAGCTCCCCCCGGACTAGCAGAAACACAGATACGCAGTATTTT,CASSSPRTSRNTDTQYF,TRBJ2-3,TRBD2,17,NA,TRBV28
TGTGCCAGCAGCCAAGATCCACAGGGGGCTAATCAGCCCCAGCATTTT,CASSQDPQGANQPQHF,TRBJ1-5,TRBD1,16,NA,TRBV3-1/TRBV3-2
TGTGCCAGTAGTACCCAGAGACTTAACTATGGCTACACCTTC,CASSTQRLNYGYTF,TRBJ1-2,NA,14,NA,TRBV19
TGTGCCAGCAGCTTGGCCGGGTCCTACTCTGGAAACACCATATATTTT,CASSLAGSYSGNTIYF,TRBJ1-3,NA,16,NA,TRBV5-6
TGTGCCTGGAGTGTAGGGGGGGACAAGTACTTC,CAWSVGGDKYF,TRBJ2-5,NA,11,once,TRBV30
TGTGCCAGCAGTCCCTCCGCCGGGGGAATGCAGACCCAGTACTTC,CASSPSAGGMQTQYF,TRBJ2-5,NA,15,NA,TRBV28
TGCGCCAGCAGCCCTACTAGCGGGGGGGCCTCAGATACGCAGTATTTT,CASSPTSGGASDTQYF,TRBJ2-3,TRBD2,16,NA,TRBV5-1
TGTGCCAGCAGCTTAGGCGGCAGGGGGCCCGGCTATGGCTACACCTTC,CASSLGGRGPGYGYTF,TRBJ1-2,TRBD1,16,NA,TRBV7-9
TGTGCCAGCAGCAAACGGCGGGGCTTGAGCTCCTACAATGAGCAGTTCTTC,CASSKRRGLSSYNEQFF,TRBJ2-1,NA,17,NA,TRBV21-1
TGTGCCAGCAGCCCCAACAGGGATTATGGCTACACCTTC,CASSPNRDYGYTF,TRBJ1-2,NA,13,NA,TRBV14
TGTGCCAGCAGCTTGGGGCTAGCGGGGGGGCTCAGCTCCTACGAGCAGTACTTC,CASSLGLAGGLSSYEQYF,TRBJ2-7,TRBD2,18,NA,TRBV5-6
TGTGCCAGCAGCATGCGGAGGGACAGGGGGCACCCTTATGGCTACACCTTC,CASSMRRDRGHPYGYTF,TRBJ1-2,TRBD1,17,NA,TRBV13
TGTGCCACCAGCAGAGATGCAATAAGGACAGGGTTCTTCTACGAGCAGTACTTC,CATSRDAIRTGFFYEQYF,TRBJ2-7,TRBD1,18,NA,TRBV15
TGTGCCAGCAGCTCGGACTTGGTGCAGTTCTTC,CASSSDLVQFF,TRBJ2-1,NA,11,NA,TRBV11-2
TGTGCCAACATACAGGGGGCGCAGAACACTGAAGCTTTCTTT,CANIQGAQNTEAFF,TRBJ1-1,TRBD1,14,once,TRBV10-3
TGTGCCAGCAGCCCACTCACCAGACTGAGGCAGTACTTC,CASSPLTRLRQYF,TRBJ2-5,NA,13,NA,TRBV27
TGTGCCAGCAGCTTTAATACAGGTTGGAAAGACTATGGCTACACCTTC,CASSFNTGWKDYGYTF,TRBJ1-2,NA,16,NA,TRBV5-4
TGTGCCAGCAGCTCGACAGGACCCTCGAGGGCCGGGGAGCTGTTTTTT,CASSSTGPSRAGELFF,TRBJ2-2,NA,16,NA,TRBV7-9